The 2 T cell receptor beta chains in this list originate from one sample, sequenced in a study of blood T cell repertoires in COVID-19. TCRdb's table, derived via immunoSEQ multiplex PCR, lists solely in-frame clones and lacks some. The table lists around 280,000 clones, around nine tenths of them singletons, with about 5.7% in the top ten. Sequenced material: PBMCs or T cells enriched from blood (not recorded which). The receptor source for this set is a woman in her forties who had recovered from COVID-19.

The chain combines TRBV27 with TRBJ1-3; D is unresolved. Germline-derived CDR1 and CDR2 are MNHEY and SMNVEV (reference sequence). CDR3 length: 14 amino acids. Trimming removed 4 bases from V and 0 bases from J, with 7 bases in between. The CDR3 region is CASSSIYSGNTIYF. As DNA, the CDR3 is TGTGCCAGCAGTTCGATCTACTCTGGAAACACCATATATTTT.

The chain combines TRBV24-1 with TRBJ2-1; 15 bases map to TRBD2. Trimming cost V 4 bases and J 8 bases; bases outside gene matches: 14. The length of the CDR3 is 19 residues. The V gene's germline CDR1 is KGHDR and CDR2 SFDVKD. The CDR3 nucleotides are TGTGCCACCAGTGACCCTCGTCCGGGACTAGCGGGAGGTTCGGATGAGCAGTTCTTC. Protein sequence: CATSDPRPGLAGGSDEQFF.